The entry below describes one TCR beta chain. Trimming took 4 bases from V and 1 from J, leaving 11 bases between them. Germline loops: CDR1 SGHKS, CDR2 YYEKEE (reference sequence). There are 15 residues in the CDR3. Unique molecular identifiers tagged the TCRbeta library. MiXCR was run by TCRdb on the PCR reads, yielding one entry per CDR3 protein. The sample carries 800,000 to 1,000,000 distinct CDR3 sequences, less than 30% recorded once. The data derive from a study of T-cell reconstitution after alpha-beta-depleted transplantation in children. The source was PBMCs, mostly from graft donor cells, collected 360 days after TCRalphabeta/CD19-depleted stem cell transplant. The genes are TRBV5-5 and TRBJ2-2; D gene ambiguous. The source is a boy less than two years old who had a stem cell transplant for SCID, so the T cells may come from the graft donor. CDR3: CASSRPGWNTGELFF. DNA of the CDR3: TGTGCCAGCAGCCGGCCGGGTTGGAACACCGGGGAGCTGTTTTTT.